The 20 T cell receptor beta chains given below trace back to one sample, sequenced in a study of cytomegalovirus exposure and HLA in healthy donors. Sequencing was performed with immunoSEQ multiplex PCR; in TCRdb, only in-frame clones are kept and a portion is missing. The repertoire includes about 300,000 clones, around 89% of them detected once, and about 0.99% sits in the top ten. The specimen sequenced was PBMCs. The receptors stem from a woman between 18 and 29 years old in good health and CMV-seronegative.

The J gene is TRBJ2-3, the V gene TRBV5-1, with D tentatively TRBD1 (6 bases). The CDR3 covers 15 residues. The V end was cut by 2 bases, the J end by 0 bases, with 10 bases between. Germline V gene sequence: CDR1 SGHRS, CDR2 YFSETQ. The CDR3 sequence is CASSLLGASTDTQYF. DNA of the CDR3: TGCGCCAGCAGCTTACTGGGGGCAAGCACAGATACGCAGTATTTT.

The V call is TRBV6-6, the J call TRBJ2-1, with 11 bases matching TRBD2. V was clipped by 6 bases and J by 8 bases; unmatched bases: 6. Germline CDR1 is MNHNY and CDR2 is SVGAGI (reference sequence). CDR3 length equals 14 residues. The DNA for the CDR3 is TGTGCCAGCAGCACTAGCGGGAGTCGGTATGAGCAGTTCTTC. Amino acid sequence: CASSTSGSRYEQFF.

This chain uses TRBV19 with TRBJ2-2, with 7 bases matching TRBD1. With 2 bases clipped from V and 4 bases from J, the junction kept 7 bases outside the gene matches. CDR3 size: 16 residues. CDR1 is LNHDA, CDR2 SQIVND, per germline (reference sequence). CDR3 nucleotide sequence: TGTGCCAGTAGTATACCACAGGGGAGTATCACCGGGGAGCTGTTTTTT. Residues: CASSIPQGSITGELFF.

The rearrangement joins TRBV28 to TRBJ2-3; TRBD2 matches at 7 bases. Germline V gene data show CDR1 as MDHEN and CDR2 as SYDVKM. J lost 2 bases, V lost 5 bases, and 7 bases had no gene match. The CDR3 spans 15 residues. Here the CDR3 reads CASSLGTTDTDTQYF. In DNA form, the CDR3 reads TGTGCCAGCAGTCTAGGGACTACAGACACAGATACGCAGTATTTT.

This clone was counted once. V is TRBV6-1 and J is TRBJ1-1; D is unclear. CDR1 is MNHNS and CDR2 is SASEGT in the germline V gene. V lost 0 bases and J lost 1, with 9 bases in between. The CDR3 consists of 15 residues. Here the CDR3 DNA reads TGTGCCAGCAGTGAAGCGCAGGCGGGGAACACTGAAGCTTTCTTT. This codes for CASSEAQAGNTEAFF.

This chain joins TRBV2 and TRBJ1-6; D unclear. V lost 7 bases to trimming and J lost 5 bases, with 18 bases between them. Germline lookup yields CDR1 SNHLY and CDR2 FYNNEI. The CDR3 loop spans 16 amino acids. The DNA of the CDR3 is TGTGCCAGCACTACCCCCCTCGACATAAATAATTCACCCCTCCACTTT. Its protein is CASTTPLDINNSPLHF. Full variable domain (remainder filled in from reference TRBV2 and TRBJ1-6): EPEVTQTPSHQVTQMGQEVILRCVPISNHLYFYWYRQILGQKVEFLVSFYNNEISEKSEIFDDQFSVERPDGSNFTLKIRSTKLEDSAMYFCASTTPLDINNSPLHFGNGTRLTVT.

This rearrangement joins TRBV27 to TRBJ1-2; a weak D match, TRBD1 (6 bases). V gave up 2 bases and J gave up 1 base, with 14 bases separating them. CDR3 length: 16 amino acids. The germline V gene encodes CDR1 MNHEY and CDR2 SMNVEV (reference sequence). The CDR3 sequence is CASSLHWTAHNYGYTF. The CDR3 nucleotides are TGTGCCAGCAGTTTACACTGGACAGCTCATAACTATGGCTACACCTTC.

With respect to this clone: Other DNA sequences from this sample encode an identical CDR3 as well. In nucleotides, the CDR3 is TGTGCCAGCAGCCTACACACCGGGGAGCTGTTTTTT. Its translation is CASSLHTGELFF. V is TRBV11-3 and J is TRBJ2-2; D is ambiguous. Deletions cut 5 bases from V and 3 bases from J, with 4 bases between. Germline loops: CDR1 SGHNT, CDR2 YENEEA. This CDR3 comprises 12 residues.

The chain employs TRBV4-3 and TRBJ2-3; 12 bases fit TRBD2. This CDR3 has 16 amino acids. Germline CDR1 LGHNA, CDR2 YSLEER. Unmatched junction bases numbered 1, after V lost 3 bases and J lost 0 bases. DNA of the CDR3: TGCGCCAGCAGCCAGGGGACTAGCGGGAGCACAGATACGCAGTATTTT. Its translation: CASSQGTSGSTDTQYF.

The chain employs TRBV4-1 and TRBJ1-2; 10 bases match TRBD1. CDR3 length equals 16 residues. V lost 7 bases, J lost 3 bases, and 11 bases stayed unmatched. Germline V gene data show CDR1 as MGHRA and CDR2 as YSYEKL. DNA of the CDR3: TGCGCCAGCAACTCCGGGACAGGGGTTTCTTACTATGGCTACACCTTC. This gives the protein CASNSGTGVSYYGYTF.

This rearrangement joins TRBV2 to TRBJ2-5; TRBD1 matches 7 bases. Trimming removed 6 bases from V and 5 bases from J; junction bases left unmatched: 9. The CDR3 is 14 residues long. The germline V gene has CDR1 SNHLY and CDR2 FYNNEI. The CDR3 region is CASRTGFILETQYF. In DNA, the CDR3 is TGTGCCAGCAGGACAGGGTTTATTTTGGAGACCCAGTACTTC. The full variable domain, its missing parts supplied by reference TRBV2 and TRBJ2-5, is EPEVTQTPSHQVTQMGQEVILRCVPISNHLYFYWYRQILGQKVEFLVSFYNNEISEKSEIFDDQFSVERPDGSNFTLKIRSTKLEDSAMYFCASRTGFILETQYFGPGTRLLVL.

The chain has TRBV5-4 and TRBJ2-5; 7 positions match TRBD1. This CDR3 has 14 residues. The V segment lost 2 bases and the J segment 2 bases; nucleotides outside the gene matches: 3. CDR1 SGHNT and CDR2 YYREEE come from the germline V gene (reference sequence). CDR3 residues: CASSFGTEQETQYF. The CDR3 DNA reads as TGTGCCAGCAGCTTCGGGACAGAGCAAGAGACCCAGTACTTC.

The V gene is TRBV7-3, the J gene TRBJ2-2; 9 bases align to TRBD1. Germline-derived CDR1 and CDR2 are SGHTA and FQGTGA. The CDR3 runs 16 residues. V dropped 5 bases and J dropped 7; count of bases not matched to a gene: 11. For the CDR3, the DNA is TGTGCCAGCAGCCCACAGGGGGCGAGGGGGAGCGGGGAGCTGTTTTTT. This gives the protein CASSPQGARGSGELFF.

V usage is TRBV18 and J usage is TRBJ1-1; no definite D call. The V end lost 2 bases, the J end lost 6 bases, and 13 bases lay between the germline ends. The CDR3 is 14 amino acids. Germline CDR1 reads KGHSH; CDR2 reads LQKENI. CDR3 loop: CASSPSHEVPEAFF. CDR3 DNA: TGTGCCAGCTCACCATCGCACGAGGTCCCTGAAGCTTTCTTT.

This clone was seen a few times. V usage is TRBV28 and J usage is TRBJ2-7; maybe TRBD1 (5 bases). V was cut by 6 bases and J by 4 bases, with 16 bases left in between. The CDR3 runs 14 residues. Germline V gene sequence: CDR1 MDHEN, CDR2 SYDVKM. This chain's CDR3 is CASSRTTGLYEQYF. CDR3 nucleotides: TGTGCCAGCAGCCGAACCACAGGTCTGTACGAGCAGTACTTC.

The V and J genes are TRBV14 and TRBJ1-2; D gene ambiguous. The V gene's germline CDR1 is SGHDN and CDR2 FVKESK. This CDR3 region has 13 residues. Trimming removed 0 bases from V and 6 bases from J, with 8 bases in between. CDR3 coding DNA: TGTGCCAGCAGCCAAGAGTGGCGGGATGGCTACACCTTC. Protein: CASSQEWRDGYTF.

CDR3 sequence reads: CSVVPQPQHF. In DNA, the CDR3 is TGCAGCGTCGTCCCTCAGCCCCAGCATTTT. The rearrangement uses TRBV29-1 and TRBJ1-5; no firm D call. V was clipped by 6 bases and J by 6 bases, with 6 bases between them. CDR1 and CDR2 from the germline V gene are SQVTM and ANQGSEA. This CDR3 has 10 residues.

V usage is TRBV29-1 and J usage is TRBJ2-7; 10 bases align to TRBD1. Germline CDR1 reads SQVTM; CDR2 reads ANQGSEA. The ends lost 3 bases at V and 3 bases at J; junction bases unmatched: 2. CDR3 size: 13 residues. CDR3 sequence reads: CSVEGQGIYEQYF. The CDR3 nucleotides are TGCAGCGTTGAGGGACAGGGGATCTACGAGCAGTACTTC.

This chain uses TRBV19 with TRBJ1-1; D may be TRBD1 (6 bases). The V gene's germline CDR1 is LNHDA and CDR2 SQIVND (reference sequence). V lost 5 bases, J lost 3 bases, and 13 bases lay in between. The CDR3 is made up of 14 amino acids. CDR3 DNA sequence: TGTGCCAGTAGTTCACAGGGTTCGTACACTGAAGCTTTCTTT. Translating it yields CASSSQGSYTEAFF. Supplemented by reference TRBV19 and TRBJ1-1, the full variable domain reads DGGITQSPKYLFRKEGQNVTLSCEQNLNHDAMYWYRQDPGQGLRLIYYSQIVNDFQKGDIAEGYSVSREKKESFPLTVTSAQKNPTAFYLCASSSQGSYTEAFFGQGTRLTVV.

V and J are TRBV6-5 and TRBJ2-7; D is uncertain. The germline gives CDR1 MNHEY, CDR2 SVGAGI. V lost 6 bases and J 9 bases, leaving 12 bases between the germline ends. This CDR3 comprises 11 residues. The CDR3 DNA sequence: TGTGCCAGCAGCCCGCCCCCGGGGCAGTACTTC. Translating gives CASSPPPGQYF.